The 11 T cell receptor beta chains below come from one sample, sequenced in a study of identical twins (TCRdb year 2016). The library was generated by 5' RACE. The sample was run on an Illumina HiSeq 2000. Starting from the raw public reads, TCRdb applied fastp trimming at Q25, assembled clones with MiXCR and retained in-frame beta chains. A single entry per CDR3 protein holds the most common genes and DNA from its merged rows. The sample includes about 200,000 distinct CDR3 sequences, with over 8% observed a single time. The ten top clones hold 5% to 6% of the sample. Sequences were obtained from memory (CD45RO+) T cells sorted from blood. The cell subset or site label corresponds to: CD45RO+ enriched T cells. These receptors were collected from a young woman in good health.

This clonotype has ten or more counts. The rearrangement links TRBV7-6 to TRBJ2-2, with D possibly TRBD1 on 5 matching bases. This CDR3 is 13 amino acids long. Germline CDR1 reads SGHVS; CDR2 reads FNYEAQ. The V and J ends lost 5 bases and 7 bases respectively, with 11 bases between them. The CDR3 loop reads CASSVDNIGELFF. The CDR3 DNA follows: TGTGCCAGCAGCGTGGACAATATCGGGGAGCTGTTTTTT.

The chain uses TRBV7-6 and TRBJ2-1, with 10 bases that match TRBD1. This CDR3 has 16 residues. The V and J ends lost 0 bases and 9 bases, in that order; junction bases with no gene match: 8. From germline, CDR1 is SGHVS and CDR2 FNYEAQ. The DNA of the CDR3 is TGTGCCAGCAGCTTAGCGGGGGACAGGGGACCGTCTGAGCAGTTCTTC. It yields the protein CASSLAGDRGPSEQFF. The full variable domain, rest sourced from reference TRBV7-6 and TRBJ2-1, is GAGVSQSPRYKVTKRGQDVALRCDPISGHVSLYWYRQALGQGPEFLTYFNYEAQQDKSGLPNDRFSAERPEGSISTLTIQRTEQRDSAMYRCASSLAGDRGPSEQFFGPGTRLTVL.

The gene calls are TRBV29-1 and TRBJ2-7; 7 bases map to TRBD1. The V and J ends lost 5 bases and 4 bases, in that order; junction bases with no gene match: 8. Germline V CDR1 and CDR2: SQVTM, ANQGSEA. The CDR3 extends over 13 amino acids. DNA of the CDR3: TGCAGCGTTATGGGACAGTTACTTTACGAGCAGTACTTC. Its protein product is CSVMGQLLYEQYF.

On this clonotype itself: A much larger clone lies one base from this, so it may be a read error. This rearrangement joins TRBV20-1 to TRBJ2-2; D is unclear. Germline V gives CDR1 DFQATT, CDR2 SNEGSKA (reference sequence). The V end lost 3 bases, the J end lost 6 bases, and 11 bases lay between the germline ends. There are 13 residues in the CDR3. The CDR3 nucleotides read TGCAGTGCTAGTCACCCTAGTGCCGGGGAGCTGTTTTTT. Its protein product is CSASHPSAGELFF.

This clonotype appeared a single time. The V and J genes are TRBV4-3 and TRBJ2-4; 9 bases fit TRBD2. CDR1 LGHNA and CDR2 YSLEER come from the germline V gene. This CDR3 has 17 residues. Losses at the gene ends were 0 bases for V and 9 bases for J; bases not matched to a gene: 12. This CDR3 reads CASSQDGAGGRAAIQYF. The CDR3 DNA follows: TGCGCCAGCAGCCAAGACGGAGCGGGAGGCCGGGCGGCCATTCAGTACTTC.

This clonotype occurred a few times. V and J are TRBV18 and TRBJ2-3; D is tentatively TRBD1 or TRBD2 (5 bases each). V was shortened by 6 bases and J by 2 bases, with 12 bases between the two germline ends. The CDR3 runs 14 residues. The V gene's germline CDR1 is KGHSH and CDR2 LQKENI. Here the CDR3 reads CASSRDGSTDTQYF. The CDR3 nucleotides are TGTGCCAGCTCTCGGGACGGTTCCACAGATACGCAGTATTTT.

This clonotype was seen a few times. The J gene is TRBJ2-5, the V gene TRBV20-1; D is possibly TRBD1 or TRBD2 (5 bases each). Deletions cut 4 bases from V and 5 bases from J, with 20 bases between. The V gene's germline CDR1 is DFQATT and CDR2 SNEGSKA (reference sequence). The CDR3 spans 15 residues. CDR3 bases: TGCAGTGCTAATCCCCAGGGACGGCCGTTGGAGACCCAGTACTTC. This gives the protein CSANPQGRPLETQYF.

The rearrangement joins TRBV6-1 to TRBJ1-1, with no clear D. Germline CDR1 is MNHNS and CDR2 is SASEGT. The CDR3 has 14 residues. Trimming took 6 bases from V and 1 from J, leaving 12 bases between them. The CDR3 sequence: CASRAPDGNTEAFF. The CDR3 DNA reads as TGTGCCAGCAGGGCCCCGGACGGGAACACTGAAGCTTTCTTT.

A few counts support this clonotype. This chain connects TRBV4-3 to TRBJ2-2, with D hard to call. V gave up 1 base and J gave up 6 bases, with 9 bases separating them. The CDR3 covers 14 residues. Germline V gene data show CDR1 as LGHNA and CDR2 as YSLEER. The CDR3 DNA follows: TGCGCCAGCAGCCAAGGTACTCAACCCGGGGAGCTGTTTTTT. Residues: CASSQGTQPGELFF.

This clonotype has a count of ten or more. The chain recombines TRBV20-1 with TRBJ1-3; 10 bases map to TRBD1. The length of the CDR3 is 14 residues. Germline CDR1 and CDR2: DFQATT and SNEGSKA (reference sequence). Germline trimming cut 6 bases from V and 2 bases from J; bases unmatched to any gene: 4. As DNA, the CDR3 is TGCAGTGCCCGTGGGACAGGGGCTGGAAACACCATATATTTT. Translating it yields CSARGTGAGNTIYF.

This rearrangement joins TRBV20-1 to TRBJ2-3; D may match TRBD1 or TRBD2 (5 bases each). This CDR3 spans 14 amino acids. The V end was cut by 5 bases, the J end by 5 bases, with 17 bases between. CDR1 DFQATT and CDR2 SNEGSKA come from the germline V gene (reference sequence). In nucleotides, the CDR3 is TGCAGTGCTGGATTTGGGACGGGTCGAGATACGCAGTATTTT. It is translated as CSAGFGTGRDTQYF.